This T cell receptor (beta chain) was recorded in a study of cytomegalovirus exposure and HLA in healthy donors. Study information: Later, an analysis reported that the 110 or so validation repertoires had used the same platform as the roughly 680 first-cohort repertoires.

The study's findings and limits: It was reportedly the case that the classifier diagnosed cytomegalovirus status with high specificity and sensitivity. Within the approximately 130 validation repertoires, first-cohort TCR clusters tended to co-occur, according to a later analysis.

Sequencing was performed with immunoSEQ multiplex PCR; in TCRdb, only in-frame clones are kept and a portion is missing. Of approximately 72,000 clones listed, about 95% are singletons. The V gene lost 0 bases and the J gene lost 2 bases, with 8 bases spanning the gap. This CDR3 is built from 14 residues. Germline CDR1 reads SGHTA; CDR2 reads FQGNSA. In regard to this clone: Its specificity is not known.

This sequence originates from a woman aged 18-29 years in good health and CMV-seronegative. This chain joins TRBV7-2 and TRBJ2-7, with D perhaps TRBD1 (6 bases). The sequenced material came from PBMCs. CDR3 sequence (DNA): TGTGCCAGCAGCTTAGCGGGGGCCCCCTACGAGCAGTACTTC. Amino acid sequence: CASSLAGAPYEQYF. The full variable domain, in which reference TRBV7-2 and TRBJ2-7 provide the parts outside the CDR3, is GAGVSQSPSNKVTEKGKDVELRCDPISGHTALYWYRQSLGQGLEFLIYFQGNSAPDKSGLPSDRFSAERTGGSVSTLTIQRTQQEDSAVYLCASSLAGAPYEQYFGPGTRLTVT.